Below are 12 T cell receptor beta chains sequenced from a single sample in a study of blood T cell repertoires in COVID-19. Some clones are missing from TCRdb's copy, which holds only in-frame ones; the method was immunoSEQ multiplex PCR. Of some 360,000 clones listed, roughly nine tenths were seen once; the top ten hold 3% to 4%. The sample comprised peripheral blood. The receptor source for this set is a woman aged 55-70 years with COVID-19, enrolled during active disease.

The count of this clone is one. CDR3 DNA: TGTGCCAGCAGTTCCCCGGGACAGGGGGACTACGAGCAGTACTTC. Translation gives CASSSPGQGDYEQYF. The chain employs TRBV27 and TRBJ2-7, with 11 bases identical to TRBD1. Germline CDR1 is MNHEY and CDR2 is SMNVEV (reference sequence). The length of the CDR3 is 15 residues. Trimming took 4 bases from V and 3 from J; bases not matched to a gene: 5.

The chain employs TRBV7-8 and TRBJ1-2, with D possibly matching TRBD1 (5 bases). CDR3 size: 14 residues. Trimming left V 1 base short and J 4 bases short, with 10 bases between. Germline lookup yields CDR1 SGHVS and CDR2 FQNEAQ. The CDR3 nucleotides are TGTGCCAGCAGCTTAGTTCAGGGTCCCTATGGCTACACCTTC. This translates into CASSLVQGPYGYTF.

The chain couples TRBV5-1 to TRBJ1-6, with D unresolved. The CDR3 spans 15 residues. CDR1 and CDR2 from the germline V gene are SGHRS and YFSETQ. Trimming stripped 2 bases from V and 5 bases from J, with 11 bases between. In DNA, the CDR3 is TGCGCCAGCAGCTTCGGCGGAGAAGATAATTCACCCCTCCACTTT. Protein sequence: CASSFGGEDNSPLHF.

The chain links TRBV7-3 to TRBJ2-1; D is unresolved. Germline assignment: CDR1 SGHTA and CDR2 FQGTGA. V was shortened by 5 bases and J by 6 bases, with 14 bases between the two germline ends. This CDR3 comprises 14 residues. This CDR3 is CASSLRAESNEQFF. CDR3 nucleotides: TGTGCCAGCAGCCTAAGGGCAGAATCCAATGAGCAGTTCTTC.

The chain uses TRBV5-1 and TRBJ1-1; D is uncertain. This CDR3 comprises 12 residues. V was trimmed by 6 bases and J by 1 base, leaving 7 bases between them. CDR1 is SGHRS and CDR2 is YFSETQ in the germline V gene. CDR3 region: CASTGPNTEAFF. The CDR3 coding sequence is TGCGCCAGCACAGGTCCGAACACTGAAGCTTTCTTT.

The rearrangement links TRBV25-1 to TRBJ2-2; TRBD1 might be the D (5 bases). Germline V CDR1 and CDR2: MGHDK, SYGVNS. V was trimmed by 5 bases and J by 1 base, leaving 8 bases between them. The CDR3 covers 14 residues. CDR3 loop: CASSKGMNTGELFF. The CDR3 DNA reads as TGTGCCAGCAGTAAGGGGATGAACACCGGGGAGCTGTTTTTT. The entire variable domain, with the rest obtained from reference TRBV25-1 and TRBJ2-2, is as follows: EADIYQTPRYLVIGTGKKITLECSQTMGHDKMYWYQQDPGMELHLIHYSYGVNSTEKGDLSSESTVSRIRTEHFPLTLESARPSHTSQYLCASSKGMNTGELFFGEGSRLTVL.

The chain employs TRBV5-1 and TRBJ1-1; no clear D. The CDR3 runs to 18 residues. Trimming removed 4 bases from V and 8 bases from J, with 30 bases in between. Germline lookup yields CDR1 SGHRS and CDR2 YFSETQ. CDR3 sequence: CASSTKPIREASLGEAFF. As DNA, the CDR3 is TGCGCCAGCAGCACGAAACCTATTCGGGAAGCGAGCCTTGGGGAAGCTTTCTTT.

This clone was detected a few times. This chain connects TRBV28 to TRBJ1-2; 11 nucleotides match TRBD1. CDR3 length: 16 amino acids. Losses at the gene ends were 5 bases for V and 4 bases for J; bases not matched to a gene: 9. In germline, CDR1 is MDHEN, CDR2 SYDVKM. The CDR3 spells CASSPPRGQGGYGYTF. CDR3 sequence (DNA): TGTGCCAGCAGTCCCCCCCGGGGACAGGGGGGCTATGGCTACACCTTC.

This clone was detected a few times. The DNA for the CDR3 is TGTGCCAGCAGCTTAAAGGCGGGGGGGCCTTGGGATACGCAGTATTTT. Translated: CASSLKAGGPWDTQYF. V and J are TRBV5-4 and TRBJ2-3; 9 positions agree with TRBD2. Trimming cost V 2 bases and J 6 bases; bases outside gene matches: 10. The length of the CDR3 is 16 residues. Looked up from germline, CDR1 is SGHNT and CDR2 is YYREEE (reference sequence).

This clone was recorded once. The chain joins TRBV2 to TRBJ2-2; D call uncertain. The ends were cut back, 10 bases at V and 3 bases at J, with 9 bases in the middle. The CDR3 has 12 residues. Germline V CDR1 and CDR2: SNHLY, FYNNEI. CDR3 DNA sequence: TGTGCCAACCGTAGTTACACCGGGGAGCTGTTTTTT. Protein: CANRSYTGELFF.

This clone was seen a few times. The V gene is TRBV30, the J gene TRBJ1-1; D is uncertain. From germline, CDR1 is GTSNPN and CDR2 SVGIG (reference sequence). The CDR3 totals 14 residues. V gave up 2 bases and J gave up 4 bases, with 14 bases separating them. This CDR3 reads CAWSLGSGGTEAFF. The CDR3 DNA follows: TGTGCCTGGAGTCTTGGGTCGGGTGGCACTGAAGCTTTCTTT. The full variable domain, its missing parts supplied by reference TRBV30 and TRBJ1-1, is SQTIHQWPATLVQPVGSPLSLECTVEGTSNPNLYWYRQAAGRGLQLLFYSVGIGQISSEVPQNLSASRPQDRQFILSSKKLLLSDSGFYLCAWSLGSGGTEAFFGQGTRLTVV.

The chain recombines TRBV5-6 with TRBJ1-3; 8 nucleotides match TRBD1. The CDR3 is 15 amino acids. Germline trimming cut 4 bases from V and 6 bases from J; bases unmatched to any gene: 9. Germline V gene data show CDR1 as SGHDT and CDR2 as YYEEEE. The CDR3 DNA sequence: TGTGCCAGCAGCACCGGACAGGGAAGGGAAAACACCATATATTTT. It encodes CASSTGQGRENTIYF.